This T cell receptor (beta chain) was profiled in a study of regulatory T cells in long-lasting Graves disease (dated by TCRdb to about 2021). Turning to the overall study: Antithyroid drugs had been taken for less than 3 months by newly diagnosed Graves' disease patients. Peripheral blood TCR sequencing and RNA sequencing compared persistent Graves' disease patients with newly diagnosed Graves' disease patients. A total of roughly 35 samples underwent TCR sequencing: about 13 from persistent and approximately 20 from newly diagnosed Graves' disease patients. The study was conducted in China and was registered as a clinical trial.

This clonotype was seen repeatedly, ten times or more. Its binding antigen is unknown. One base away there is no much larger clone; base qualities are not given. Library preparation used multiplex PCR. TCRdb names Illumina HiSeq 4000 as the instrument used. CDR3 regions were amplified by Arm-PCR with iRepertoire HTBI primers to construct TCR beta libraries. Gel purification was performed on PCR products prior to sequencing. Per the source publication's procedure: Gene usage analysis of CDR3 amino acid clonotypes used the approximately 62 TRBV and some 15 TRBJ segments found across samples. COPE and FqMerger were used to merge filtered high-quality paired reads into contigs. Contigs were aligned with BLAST to IMGT TRBV, TRBD and TRBJ reference genes, and CDR3 was defined per IMGT. Highly expanded clones were defined as clonotypes with a frequency above 0.1%. Shannon entropy was used to measure repertoire diversity, and the Gini coefficient was used to measure V-J evenness. Public clonotypes were defined as clonotypes shared by more than one individual. TCRdb reran the public reads through fastp at Q25 and MiXCR, keeping productive beta chains. Every CDR3 protein is listed once, alongside the most common genes and DNA of its rows. The V and J calls, along with clone size, are taken from TCRdb and not from the paper's own processing. The sample table holds some 450,000 distinct CDR3 sequences, of which approximately 16% were seen once. The ten largest clones add up to about 10% of the sample.

In light of the paper, this sample's time point label describes: newly diagnosed GD, antithyroid drugs for less than 3 months. RNA was extracted from PBMCs in TRIzol for both TCR sequencing and RNA sequencing. Graves' disease was diagnosed according to American Thyroid Association guidelines. Patients for the study were recruited at an endocrinology department in Xi'an, China. Each patient gave 7.5 to 10 milliliters of peripheral blood, collected in an EDTA anticoagulant tube. Ficoll Paque Plus density gradient separation was used to isolate PBMCs, and no further T cell sorting was performed. An Agilent 2100 Bioanalyzer and agarose gel were used to check RNA quality, and a NanoDrop 2000 was used to measure RNA concentration. Inclusive of the bounding cysteine and phenylalanine, the CDR3 is 15 residues long. The only DNA kept is the CDR3, 45 bases in frame from the first base. CDR1 KGHSH and CDR2 LQKENI were looked up in the germline V gene. V was cut back by 5 bases and J by 2 bases, leaving a gap of 16 bases between them.

Study-wide conclusions, independent of this receptor: As a limitation, the authors acknowledged that the small sample size may reduce accuracy. Sequencing and analysis were restricted to the TCR beta chain. Only peripheral blood was studied, because thyroid tissue, the primary lesion, was inaccessible. Lower TCR Shannon entropy and fewer highly expanded clones were observed in persistent Graves' disease patients than in newly diagnosed patients, which suggested clonal expansion. Persistent patients shared more public clonotypes among themselves (around 3,000) than newly diagnosed patients did (approximately 900). Preferential use of TRBV28, TRBJ1-2 and TRBJ2-5 was observed in persistent disease, whereas TRBV20-1 and TRBJ2-1 were favored in newly diagnosed disease.

The sample was also linked to a second study, of T cells in Graves' hyperthyroidism and ophthalmopathy. That second report states: Stable Graves' hyperthyroidism was defined as no progression to ophthalmopathy during 18 months of follow-up. Hyperthyroidism patients were newly diagnosed, had a disease duration of under 2 months, and were aged 18 to 65 years. Exclusion was applied to patients with uncontrolled infections, other autoimmune diseases, pregnancy or lactation. Diagnoses were based on clinical symptoms, serum thyroxine and TRAb, thyroid ultrasound and orbital computed tomography. The TCR CDR3 was subjected to a first round of RT-PCR using the HTBI primer set and the Qiagen OneStep RT-PCR kit. Most expanded thyroid clonotypes (frequency above 0.001) were also detected in blood, a finding suggesting that blood repertoires may reflect thyroid immune responses. A model built on a 13 V-J signature distinguished ophthalmopathy from stable hyperthyroidism, reaching about 88% sensitivity and 81.08% specificity in cross-validation and 80%/75% in testing. During validation, the model predicted progression to ophthalmopathy a median of roughly six months ahead of onset, with around 70% sensitivity and 72.22% specificity. To identify distinguishing TCR V-J signatures, a discovery cohort of about 100 patients was used, comprising fewer than 45 with Graves' ophthalmopathy and around 60 with stable Graves' hyperthyroidism. Prospective prediction of ophthalmopathy was tested in an independent validation cohort consisting of fewer than 20 hyperthyroidism patients and about 17 patients who later progressed to ophthalmopathy. The approximately 90 discovery patients were randomly split 7:3 into training and test sets. The study also compared thyroid tissue and blood T-cell repertoires from several Graves' hyperthyroidism patients. After sampling, hyperthyroidism patients received methimazole starting at 30 mg daily, and ophthalmopathy patients received high-dose intravenous methylprednisolone. A second multiplex PCR round built the libraries, followed by size selection and purification. Paired-end sequencing of the libraries was performed with 100 bp reads on an Illumina HiSeq2000. SOAPnuke was used to process the raw data, removing reads that contained adapters or uncalled bases, had a mean Phred below 15, or lacked an exact match to the constant primer or identifier. High-quality paired reads were merged with COPE v1.2.5, and unique nucleotide sequences were defined as clonotypes. MiTCR v1.1 was used to align clonotypes to the IMGT TRBV, TRBD and TRBJ reference segments. The analysis included only V-J combinations with a frequency above 0.0001, which together covered 98% to 99.2% of the repertoires. The TCS score was defined as the ratio of F50 (clonal expansion) to E x V (chaos), calculated using BLOSUM62-based TCRdist between CDR3 peptides within each V-J. Welch's t-statistics and random forest reduced 500 to 550 V-J features to 13, which were used in a naive Bayes classifier (R e1071). Sample size was not statistically predetermined, and blinding of investigators to group allocation was not performed. According to the paper, TCR Vbeta CDR3 sequencing was carried out on more than 120 peripheral blood samples, which came from fewer than 50 ophthalmopathy, about 75 hyperthyroidism and about 17 progressor patients.

The chain joins TRBV18 to TRBJ2-7; TRBD2 is possibly the D segment (6 matching bases). This material consisted of peripheral blood mononuclear cells (PBMCs), taken at new diagnosis, from a patient treated with antithyroid drugs. The clonotype comes from a young woman with Graves disease. Donor details come from another sample of the same person, matched by shared clones. The CDR3 reads CASSSARLEAYEQYF. The DNA is TGTGCCAGCTCATCCGCCAGACTAGAAGCCTACGAGCAGTACTTC.